The clone carrying this TCR beta chain has more than one count but fewer than ten. This sample stems from a study of technical replicates of blood from a few donors. Sequencing used immunoSEQ multiplex PCR; TCRdb keeps in-frame clones, though not all of them. The table records more than 10,000 clones, 75% to 85% of them present only once. The CDR3 has 15 amino acids. The ends lost 5 bases at V and 3 bases at J; junction bases unmatched: 7. Germline V CDR1 and CDR2: MDHEN, SYDVKM. Source material: PBMCs. This clonotype was sampled from a human donor in good health. The gene calls are TRBV28 and TRBJ1-5, with TRBD1 matching 7 bases. The CDR3 reads CASSTGTALNQPQHF. The CDR3 DNA follows: TGTGCCAGCAGTACCGGGACAGCACTCAATCAGCCCCAGCATTTT.